The rows below give T cell receptor beta chains drawn from one sample of a study of beta chain features in type 1 diabetes. Assay: immunoSEQ multiplex PCR; the TCRdb copy retains only in-frame clones and omits some. Of 600,000 to 700,000 clones listed, around an eighth are singletons. Sequencing input: naive CD4+ T cells from blood. These receptors were collected from a man younger than 45 with type 1 diabetes. The CDR3 runs from the conserved cysteine through the conserved F or W. The order of the fields is V gene, D gene, J gene, clone size, CDR3 protein, CDR3 DNA. The D gene is left open where the match is weak. Where a row states a size, it is once, few, many or the class of an expanded clone; other rows omit it.

TRBV5-1,.,TRBJ2-3,.,CASSFGQGADTQYF,TGCGCCAGCAGCTTTGGCCAGGGCGCAGATACGCAGTATTTT
TRBV10-3,.,TRBJ2-7,.,CAISRNIYEQYF,TGTGCCATCAGCAGGAATATCTACGAGCAGTACTTC
TRBV7-2,.,TRBJ2-6,few,CASSPDSGANVLTF,TGTGCCAGCAGCCCCGATTCGGGGGCCAACGTCCTGACTTTC
TRBV19,.,TRBJ1-5,few,CASSIVGQPQHF,TGTGCCAGTAGTATAGTTGGTCAGCCCCAGCATTTT
TRBV7-2,TRBD1,TRBJ2-5,.,CASSRDRQETQYF,TGTGCCAGCAGCCGGGACAGACAAGAGACCCAGTACTTC
TRBV19,.,TRBJ1-1,.,CASRNQVNTEAFF,TGTGCCAGTAGGAATCAGGTGAACACTGAAGCTTTCTTT
TRBV5-1,.,TRBJ2-5,few,CASSLGAVPPQETQYF,TGCGCCAGCAGCTTGGGGGCCGTTCCACCTCAAGAGACCCAGTACTTC
TRBV6-6,TRBD1,TRBJ2-7,few,CASSYSSRDSSQYF,TGTGCCAGCAGTTACTCGTCGAGGGACAGTTCCCAGTACTTC
TRBV5-6,.,TRBJ2-5,few,CASSLEGVQETQYF,TGTGCCAGCAGCCTTGAGGGGGTTCAAGAGACCCAGTACTTC
TRBV14,.,TRBJ1-2,.,CASSQADWGYTF,TGTGCCAGCAGCCAGGCTGATTGGGGCTACACCTTC
TRBV29-1,TRBD1,TRBJ2-3,few,CSVDRGQGVTDTQYF,TGCAGCGTTGATAGGGGACAGGGTGTAACAGATACGCAGTATTTT
TRBV6-5,TRBD2,TRBJ2-1,.,CASSYWASGDYNEQFF,TGTGCCAGCAGTTACTGGGCTAGCGGAGATTACAATGAGCAGTTCTTC
TRBV7-9,.,TRBJ1-6,.,CASSQTNSPLHF,TGTGCCAGCAGCCAGACTAATTCACCCCTCCACTTT
TRBV9,.,TRBJ1-6,few,CASSGSYNSPLHF,TGTGCCAGCAGCGGCTCCTATAATTCACCCCTCCACTTT
TRBV10-2,.,TRBJ2-2,.,CATIPRASNTGELFF,TGCGCCACCATTCCCCGGGCCTCGAACACCGGGGAGCTGTTTTTT
TRBV5-1,.,TRBJ1-2,.,CASRLSAPAGAGYTF,TGCGCCAGCAGGCTTTCTGCCCCCGCCGGAGCTGGCTACACCTTC
TRBV14,TRBD1,TRBJ1-2,.,CASSPDRGNGYTF,TGTGCCAGCAGCCCGGACAGGGGAAATGGCTACACCTTC
TRBV4-3,TRBD1,TRBJ1-6,few,CASSQVQGRTSPLHF,TGCGCCAGCAGCCAAGTACAGGGGAGGACTTCACCCCTCCACTTT
TRBV5-4,.,TRBJ2-1,few,CASSLWAGSYNEQFF,TGTGCCAGCAGCTTATGGGCGGGGTCGTACAATGAGCAGTTCTTC
TRBV9,TRBD1,TRBJ2-4,.,CASSVYATGVKNIQYF,TGTGCCAGCAGCGTATATGCGACAGGGGTCAAAAACATTCAGTACTTC
TRBV13,TRBD1,TRBJ1-2,few,CASSSEDRGFHGYTF,TGTGCCAGCAGCTCAGAGGACAGGGGGTTTCATGGCTACACCTTC
TRBV29-1,.,TRBJ2-4,.,CSVEGVTGLNIQYF,TGCAGCGTTGAAGGGGTCACAGGGTTAAACATTCAGTACTTC
TRBV4-3,.,TRBJ2-5,.,CASSQELWLAGGETQYF,TGCGCCAGCAGCCAAGAATTGTGGCTAGCCGGAGGAGAGACCCAGTACTTC
TRBV7-2,.,TRBJ1-5,few,CASNKRDSNQPQHF,TGTGCCAGCAATAAAAGGGATAGCAATCAGCCCCAGCATTTT
TRBV18,TRBD2,TRBJ2-3,few,CASSAATSGGGTDTQYF,TGTGCCAGCTCTGCTGCGACTAGCGGGGGTGGCACAGATACGCAGTATTTT
TRBV29-1,TRBD1,TRBJ1-1,.,CSVTGQGAAFF,TGCAGCGTTACCGGACAGGGGGCGGCTTTCTTT
TRBV6-6,TRBD1,TRBJ2-1,.,CASRDRGQGEQFF,TGTGCCAGCAGAGACAGGGGGCAGGGTGAGCAGTTCTTC
TRBV19,TRBD1,TRBJ2-1,.,CASSRGDRGSEQFF,TGTGCCAGTAGTAGAGGGGACAGGGGGAGTGAGCAGTTCTTC
TRBV27,.,TRBJ1-5,few,CASSYGGSQPQHF,TGTGCCAGCAGTTACGGGGGCAGCCAGCCCCAGCATTTT
TRBV5-4,.,TRBJ1-4,.,CASSSLGDGGEKLFF,TGTGCCAGCAGCTCCCTCGGGGACGGCGGAGAAAAACTGTTTTTT
TRBV28,TRBD1,TRBJ1-5,few,CASSLGQENQPQHF,TGTGCCAGCAGTTTAGGACAGGAGAATCAGCCCCAGCATTTT
TRBV5-1,TRBD1,TRBJ1-5,few,CASSFGQGSEQPQHF,TGCGCCAGCAGCTTTGGACAGGGATCGGAACAGCCCCAGCATTTT
TRBV23-1,.,TRBJ2-1,few,CASSQCENEQFF,TGCGCCAGCAGTCAATGCGAAAATGAGCAGTTCTTC
TRBV5-5,TRBD1,TRBJ1-6,few,CASSFGQGNSPLHF,TGTGCCAGCAGCTTTGGACAGGGGAATTCACCCCTCCACTTT
TRBV29-1,TRBD1,TRBJ2-1,few,CSASPGQGTLSYNEQFF,TGCAGCGCCTCCCCGGGACAGGGGACTTTATCCTACAATGAGCAGTTCTTC
TRBV4-2,.,TRBJ2-7,.,CASSQDQQVYEQYF,TGTGCCAGCAGCCAAGATCAGCAGGTCTACGAGCAGTACTTC
TRBV7-2,.,TRBJ2-1,few,CASSLGQGSYNEQFF,TGTGCCAGCAGCTTAGGGCAGGGCTCCTACAATGAGCAGTTCTTC
TRBV7-2,.,TRBJ1-5,.,CASSLGPADSNQPQHF,TGTGCCAGCAGCCTCGGACCCGCCGACAGCAATCAGCCCCAGCATTTT
TRBV6-5,.,TRBJ2-1,few,CASGFRDWGKEQFF,TGTGCCAGCGGATTTAGAGACTGGGGAAAGGAGCAGTTCTTC
TRBV7-3,.,TRBJ2-2,few,CASSPPAGELFF,TGTGCCAGCAGCCCCCCCGCCGGGGAGCTGTTTTTT
TRBV11-2,TRBD2,TRBJ2-1,.,CASSPSGGPHVEQFF,TGTGCCAGCAGCCCTAGCGGGGGGCCTCACGTTGAGCAGTTCTTC
TRBV12-5,.,TRBJ2-1,.,CASGSPNSYNEQFF,TGTGCTAGTGGTTCCCCGAATTCCTACAATGAGCAGTTCTTC
TRBV2,.,TRBJ1-2,.,CASSEQRRNYGYTF,TGTGCCAGCAGTGAGCAGCGGAGGAACTATGGCTACACCTTC
TRBV7-2,.,TRBJ1-2,few,CASSLRDGGVYGYTF,TGTGCCAGCAGCTTACGGGACGGTGGAGTCTATGGCTACACCTTC
TRBV9,.,TRBJ2-5,few,CASSVDRAQETQYF,TGTGCCAGCAGCGTAGATCGGGCTCAAGAGACCCAGTACTTC
TRBV6-4,TRBD2,TRBJ2-3,.,CASRPAGGSTDTQYF,TGTGCCAGCAGACCAGCGGGGGGTAGCACAGATACGCAGTATTTT
TRBV29-1,.,TRBJ1-2,few,CSVQEAGRYGYTF,TGCAGCGTTCAGGAGGCCGGTCGTTATGGCTACACCTTC
TRBV4-3,.,TRBJ1-1,.,CASSQDEGRNIQAFF,TGCGCCAGCAGCCAAGATGAGGGCAGAAATATCCAAGCTTTCTTT
TRBV9,TRBD1,TRBJ1-5,few,CASSQTGSNQPQHF,TGTGCCAGCAGCCAGACAGGGAGCAATCAGCCCCAGCATTTT
TRBV11-2,TRBD1,TRBJ2-2,few,CASSITGGESGELFF,TGTGCCAGCAGCATTACAGGGGGCGAGTCCGGGGAGCTGTTTTTT
TRBV7-2,TRBD2,TRBJ2-3,.,CASRPGLAGGTDTQYF,TGTGCCAGCAGACCAGGACTAGCGGGGGGCACAGATACGCAGTATTTT
TRBV4-3,.,TRBJ2-6,.,CASSQTGPGANVLTF,TGCGCCAGCAGCCAAACAGGGCCTGGGGCCAACGTCCTGACTTTC
TRBV28,TRBD2,TRBJ2-1,few,CASSYPSGGYEQFF,TGTGCCAGCAGTTATCCTAGCGGGGGTTATGAGCAGTTCTTC
TRBV15,.,TRBJ2-5,few,CATSRVAFETQYF,TGTGCCACCAGCAGAGTTGCTTTTGAGACCCAGTACTTC
TRBV12-5,.,TRBJ1-2,.,CASGTRPIGYTF,TGTGCTAGTGGTACCCGCCCAATTGGCTACACCTTC
TRBV7-9,.,TRBJ2-5,.,CASSLVPSGAQETQYF,TGTGCCAGCAGCTTAGTTCCCTCCGGGGCGCAAGAGACCCAGTACTTC